This T cell receptor (beta chain) was captured in a study of STAT5B mutations in CD4+ large granular lymphocyte leukemia. Overall study findings and caveats: Higher CD4+ than CD8+ T-LGLL clonality might reflect small sample size. Top patient clones used TRBV06 genes more often: 8/27 versus 2/35 in controls. Patient CD4-sorted repertoires looked more clonal than healthy CD4+ repertoires, even without putative leukemic clones.

Germline CDR1 is MDHEN and CDR2 is SYDVKM. V was clipped by 6 bases and J by 6 bases, with 12 bases between them. CDR3 size: 13 residues. Turning to this clone: Its cognate antigen is unknown.

Sequencing was at survey level. The method was immunoSEQ multiplex PCR; TCRdb's version includes in-frame clones alone and lacks a portion of them. The table has some 41,000 clones, roughly four fifths seen once. The chain employs TRBV28 and TRBJ2-4; D might be TRBD1 (6 bases). Sequenced: CD4+ T cells from blood buffy coats. This TCR was sampled from a human donor in good health. The CDR3 loop is CASRGAMVNIQYF. DNA for the CDR3: TGTGCCAGCAGGGGGGCTATGGTAAACATTCAGTACTTC.